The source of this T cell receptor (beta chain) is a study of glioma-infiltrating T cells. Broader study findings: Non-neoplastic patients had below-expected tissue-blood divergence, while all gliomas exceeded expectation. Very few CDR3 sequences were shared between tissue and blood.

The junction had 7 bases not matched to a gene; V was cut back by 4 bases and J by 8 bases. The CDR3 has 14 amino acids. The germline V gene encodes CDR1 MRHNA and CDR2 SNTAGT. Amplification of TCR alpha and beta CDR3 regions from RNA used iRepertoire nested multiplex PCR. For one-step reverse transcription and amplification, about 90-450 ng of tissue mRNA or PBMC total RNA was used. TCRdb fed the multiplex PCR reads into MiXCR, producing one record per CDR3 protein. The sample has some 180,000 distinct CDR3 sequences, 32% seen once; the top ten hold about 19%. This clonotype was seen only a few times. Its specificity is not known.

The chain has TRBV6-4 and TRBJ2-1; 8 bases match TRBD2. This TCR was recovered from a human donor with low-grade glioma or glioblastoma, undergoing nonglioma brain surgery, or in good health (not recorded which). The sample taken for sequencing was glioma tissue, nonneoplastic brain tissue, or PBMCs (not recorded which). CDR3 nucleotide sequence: TGTGCCAGCAGTGCTGCGGGAGGAACCCATGAGCAGTTCTTC. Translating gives CASSAAGGTHEQFF.